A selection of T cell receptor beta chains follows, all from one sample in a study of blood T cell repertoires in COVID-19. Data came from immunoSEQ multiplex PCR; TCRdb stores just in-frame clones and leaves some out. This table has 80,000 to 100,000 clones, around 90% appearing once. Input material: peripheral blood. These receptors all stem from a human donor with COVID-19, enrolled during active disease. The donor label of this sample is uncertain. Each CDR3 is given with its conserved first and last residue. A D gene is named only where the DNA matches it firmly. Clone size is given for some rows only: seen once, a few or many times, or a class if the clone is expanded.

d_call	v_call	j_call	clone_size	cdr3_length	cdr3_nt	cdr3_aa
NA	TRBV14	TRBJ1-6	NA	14	TGTGCCAGCAGTCCCAGTGTCTATAATTCACCCCTCCACTTT	CASSPSVYNSPLHF
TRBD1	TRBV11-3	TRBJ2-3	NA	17	TGTGCCAGCAGCCCAGACAGGGGATTGATCGGCGCAGATACGCAGTATTTT	CASSPDRGLIGADTQYF
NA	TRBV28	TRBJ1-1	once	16	TGTGCCAGCAGTCAAACGGCGGGGGGCGTCTTCACTGAAGCTTTCTTT	CASSQTAGGVFTEAFF
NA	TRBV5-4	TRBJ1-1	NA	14	TGTGCCAGCAGCTTCTCCGGGATGAACACTGAAGCTTTCTTT	CASSFSGMNTEAFF
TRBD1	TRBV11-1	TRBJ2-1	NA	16	TGTGCCAGCAGTCCCACCGGGACAGGGTCCGAGAATGAGCAGTTCTTC	CASSPTGTGSENEQFF
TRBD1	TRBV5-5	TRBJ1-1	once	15	TGTGCCAGCAGCCCATGGACAGGCTCGAACACTGAAGCTTTCTTT	CASSPWTGSNTEAFF
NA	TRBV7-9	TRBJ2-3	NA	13	TGTGCCAGCAGCTTTACAGGCACAGATACGCAGTATTTT	CASSFTGTDTQYF
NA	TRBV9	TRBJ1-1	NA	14	TGTGCCAGCAGCTCGAGGGGAGGAAACACTGAAGCTTTCTTT	CASSSRGGNTEAFF
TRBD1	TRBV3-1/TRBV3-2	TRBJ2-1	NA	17	TGTGCCAGCAGCCCTCTCCCCGGGACAGGCTCCTACAATGAGCAGTTCTTC	CASSPLPGTGSYNEQFF
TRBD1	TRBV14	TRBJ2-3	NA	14	TGTGCCAGCAGCCGCTCAGGGGGAGCAGATACGCAGTATTTT	CASSRSGGADTQYF
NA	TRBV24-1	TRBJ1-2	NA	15	TGTGCCACCAGTGAGGCTGACAGCCCTTCCTATGGCTACACCTTC	CATSEADSPSYGYTF
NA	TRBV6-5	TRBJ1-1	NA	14	TGTGCCAGCGGACACAGGGAGGGTGACACTGAAGCTTTCTTT	CASGHREGDTEAFF
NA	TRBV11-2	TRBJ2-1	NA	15	TGTGCCAGCAGCCGCAGCTCCAGGGGCTCGCATGAGCAGTTCTTC	CASSRSSRGSHEQFF
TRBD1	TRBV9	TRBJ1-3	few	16	TGTGCCAGCAGCGTAGGTCTGACAGGGGGAGGAAACACCATATATTTT	CASSVGLTGGGNTIYF
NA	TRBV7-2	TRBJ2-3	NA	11	TGTGCCAGCAGCATTAGCGGCACCACGTATTTT	CASSISGTTYF
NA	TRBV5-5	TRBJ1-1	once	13	TGTGCCAGCAGCCAACAGGTGGCAATTGAAGCTTTCTTT	CASSQQVAIEAFF
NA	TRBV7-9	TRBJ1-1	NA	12	TGTGCCAGCAGCCCGACCTTGGGGGGAGCTTTCTTT	CASSPTLGGAFF
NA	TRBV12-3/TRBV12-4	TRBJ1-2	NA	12	TGTGCCAGCAGTTTTCCAGGCGTTGGCTACACCTTC	CASSFPGVGYTF
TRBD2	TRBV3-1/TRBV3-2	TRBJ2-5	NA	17	TGTGCCAGCAGCCAAAACCCCGGGACTAGCGCCCAAGAGACCCAGTACTTC	CASSQNPGTSAQETQYF
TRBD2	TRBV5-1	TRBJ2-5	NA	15	TGCGCCAGCAGCAGATACCGGGAGGGTGGAGAGACCCAGTACTTC	CASSRYREGGETQYF
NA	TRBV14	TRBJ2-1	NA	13	TGTGCCAGCAGTCCAAGAGCTGACAATGAGCAGTTCTTC	CASSPRADNEQFF
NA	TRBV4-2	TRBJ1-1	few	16	TGTGCCAGCAGCCAAGATCCGGGACAAGAAAACACTGAAGCTTTCTTT	CASSQDPGQENTEAFF
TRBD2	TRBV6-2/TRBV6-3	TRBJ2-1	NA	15	TGTGCCAGCAGCCTCGAACTAGCGGCCTACAATGAGCAGTTCTTC	CASSLELAAYNEQFF
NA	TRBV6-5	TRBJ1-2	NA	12	TGTGCCAGCAGTCTCTACCTCCATGGCTACACCTTC	CASSLYLHGYTF
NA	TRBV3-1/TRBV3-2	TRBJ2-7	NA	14	TGTGCCAGCAGCCAAGACTCCGCAGGATACGAGCAGTACTTC	CASSQDSAGYEQYF
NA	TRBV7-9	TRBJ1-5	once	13	TGTGCCAGCAGCTTACAGGGGAATCAGCCCCAGCATTTT	CASSLQGNQPQHF
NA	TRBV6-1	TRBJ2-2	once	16	TGTGCCAGCAGTGAAGCGGCCCCAGCGAACACCGGGGAGCTGTTTTTT	CASSEAAPANTGELFF
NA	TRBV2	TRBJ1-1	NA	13	TGTGCCAGCAGGGCTAAGGGGGACACTGAAGCTTTCTTT	CASRAKGDTEAFF
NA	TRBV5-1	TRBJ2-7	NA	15	TGCGCCACACAACTGGGGGCAGGGGTGGGTTACGAGCAGTACTTC	CATQLGAGVGYEQYF
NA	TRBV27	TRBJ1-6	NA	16	TGTGCCAGCAGACGCTCCCGGACAGCTAGCTATTCACCCCTCCACTTT	CASRRSRTASYSPLHF
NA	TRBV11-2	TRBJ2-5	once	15	TGTGCCAGCAGCCAAAACACCAGGGAAGGGGAGACCCAGTACTTC	CASSQNTREGETQYF
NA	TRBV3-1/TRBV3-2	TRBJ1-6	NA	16	TGTGCCAGCAGCCAAGTGGCGGGTTCCTATAATTCACCCCTCCACTTT	CASSQVAGSYNSPLHF
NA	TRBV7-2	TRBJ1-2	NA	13	TGTGCCAGCAGCCAATCTCGGTCCAGGGGCTACACCTTC	CASSQSRSRGYTF
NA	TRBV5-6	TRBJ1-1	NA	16	TGTGCCAGCAGCTCCCAAGGTCGGGGGTCAAACACTGAAGCTTTCTTT	CASSSQGRGSNTEAFF
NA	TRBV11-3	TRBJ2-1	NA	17	TGTGCCAGCAGCTTAGGCAGGTGGGGGACCGAGGGAGGTGAGCAGTTCTTC	CASSLGRWGTEGGEQFF
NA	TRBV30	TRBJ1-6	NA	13	TGTGCCTGGACCGGGGAAAATAATTCACCCCTCCACTTT	CAWTGENNSPLHF
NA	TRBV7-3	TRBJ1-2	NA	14	TGTGCCAGCAGCTTATCACCAGGGAACTATGGCTACACCTTC	CASSLSPGNYGYTF
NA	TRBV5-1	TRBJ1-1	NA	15	TGCGCCAGCAGCTTATCCCCAGCCGGGACAACTGAAGCTTTCTTT	CASSLSPAGTTEAFF
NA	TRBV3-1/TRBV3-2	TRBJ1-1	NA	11	TGTGCCAGCAGCCGAGAGTATGAAGCTTTCTTT	CASSREYEAFF
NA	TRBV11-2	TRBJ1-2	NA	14	TGTGCCAGCAGCCCCCCCGGGGGGGAATATGGCTACACCTTC	CASSPPGGEYGYTF
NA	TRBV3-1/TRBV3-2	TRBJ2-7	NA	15	TGTGCCAGCAGCGAAGGCGCTGACTCCTCCTACGAGCAGTACTTC	CASSEGADSSYEQYF
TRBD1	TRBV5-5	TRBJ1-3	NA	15	TGTGCCAGCAGCGCTACCGGGACAGGGCGAAACACCATATATTTT	CASSATGTGRNTIYF
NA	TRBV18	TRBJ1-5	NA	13	TGTGCCAGCTCTCAACAGGACAATCAGCCCCAGCATTTT	CASSQQDNQPQHF
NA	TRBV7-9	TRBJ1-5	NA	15	TGTGCCAGCAGCCAGGCAGGGTCGAGCAATCAGCCCCAGCATTTT	CASSQAGSSNQPQHF
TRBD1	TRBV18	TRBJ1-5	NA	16	TGTGCCAGCTCACCACCTGAGACAGGGGGCAATCAGCCCCAGCATTTT	CASSPPETGGNQPQHF
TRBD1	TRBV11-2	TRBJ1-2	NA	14	TGTGCCAGCAGCTCGACAGGGGGGTGGTATGGCTACACCTTC	CASSSTGGWYGYTF
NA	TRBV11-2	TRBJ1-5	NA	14	TGTGCCAGCAGCAGGATCGGGGGCAATCAGCCCCAGCATTTT	CASSRIGGNQPQHF
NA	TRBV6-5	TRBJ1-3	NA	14	TGTGCCAGCTGGAGGGGAGGCCGTGGAAACACCATATATTTT	CASWRGGRGNTIYF
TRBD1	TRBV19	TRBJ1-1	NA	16	TGTGCCAGTAGTCTTCTGACAGGGGGCCTAAACACTGAAGCTTTCTTT	CASSLLTGGLNTEAFF
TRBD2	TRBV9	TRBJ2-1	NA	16	TGTGCCAGCAGCCCCACGGGAGGACAAAACTACAATGAGCAGTTCTTC	CASSPTGGQNYNEQFF
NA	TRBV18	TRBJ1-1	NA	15	TGTGCCAGCTCACCACGGTCGGGGGAAGCGGGGGAAGCTTTCTTT	CASSPRSGEAGEAFF
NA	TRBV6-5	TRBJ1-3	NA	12	TGTGCCAGCACCGACTTTGGAAACACCATATATTTT	CASTDFGNTIYF
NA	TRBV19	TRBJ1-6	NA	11	TGTGCCAGTAGTATGCAGGGCTTCCTCCACTTT	CASSMQGFLHF
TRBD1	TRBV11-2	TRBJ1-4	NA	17	TGTGCCAGCAGGATCCGGGGACAGGGGGCCCCTAATGAAAAACTGTTTTTT	CASRIRGQGAPNEKLFF
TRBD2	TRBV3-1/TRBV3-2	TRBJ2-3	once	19	TGTGCCAGCAGCCCCTCAGTGGCTAGCGGGAGAGGTAGCACAGATACGCAGTATTTT	CASSPSVASGRGSTDTQYF
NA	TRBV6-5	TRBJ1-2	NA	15	TGTGCCAGCAGTCCCGACCTCCCCCAGGGCGGTGGCTACACCTTC	CASSPDLPQGGGYTF
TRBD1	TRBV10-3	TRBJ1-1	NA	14	TGTGCCACGGGACAGGGGGCGCGAGGAACTGAAGCTTTCTTT	CATGQGARGTEAFF
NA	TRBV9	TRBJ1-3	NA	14	TGTGCCAGCAGCGCCGGGAACTCTGGAAACACCATATATTTT	CASSAGNSGNTIYF